A single sample gave rise to the 22 T cell receptor beta chains below, sequenced in a study of T cells after yellow fever vaccination (dated by TCRdb to about 2019). The library came from 5' RACE. The data were produced on an Illumina HiSeq 2500. Clones were called with MiXCR by TCRdb after fastp trimmed the public reads at Q25, and only in-frame beta chains were retained. Every distinct CDR3 protein forms one entry, paired with its most common genes and DNA. The sample yields hundreds of thousands of distinct CDR3 sequences; approximately 13% were counted once. The ten largest clones represent about 15% of the sample. Per the publication, the treatment or condition label means: live attenuated yellow fever vaccine strain. Material: PBMCs, obtained on the day of the yellow fever booster vaccination. These receptors were collected from a young man who received the YFV17D yellow fever vaccine.

Only a few counts were recorded for this clonotype. This chain connects TRBV15 to TRBJ1-2; no clear D. The CDR3 is 13 amino acids. Trimming took 0 bases from V and 8 from J, leaving 10 bases between them. CDR1 is LNHNV, CDR2 YYDKDF, per germline (reference sequence). The CDR3, as DNA: TGTGCCACCAGCAGAGATGCAGGTTCAGGCTACACCTTC. This codes for CATSRDAGSGYTF.

The rearrangement joins TRBV7-9 to TRBJ2-7; the match to TRBD1 covers 7 bases. V trimming: 0 bases; J trimming: 3 bases; junction bases outside the gene matches: 5. Germline values: CDR1 SEHNR, CDR2 FQNEAQ (reference sequence). There are 15 residues in the CDR3. The CDR3 sequence: CASSLAGQSNYEQYF. The DNA of the CDR3 is TGTGCCAGCAGCTTAGCGGGACAGAGTAACTACGAGCAGTACTTC.

This clonotype was counted between two and nine times. The V gene is TRBV28, the J gene TRBJ2-1; TRBD1 aligns across 7 bases. The CDR3 is 18 amino acids. The ends lost 5 bases at V and 1 base at J; junction bases unmatched: 14. CDR1 is MDHEN and CDR2 is SYDVKM in the germline V gene. The CDR3 reads CASSPGQTVLRSYNEQFF. Written as DNA, the CDR3 is TGTGCCAGCAGTCCGGGACAGACTGTATTACGATCCTACAATGAGCAGTTCTTC.

The rearrangement joins TRBV7-6 to TRBJ2-3, with D uncertain. The CDR3 is 14 residues long. V was shortened by 2 bases and J by 2 bases, with 8 bases between the two germline ends. Germline V gene data show CDR1 as SGHVS and CDR2 as FNYEAQ. The CDR3 here is CASSLKALTDTQYF. The CDR3 DNA sequence: TGTGCCAGCAGCTTAAAAGCCCTCACAGATACGCAGTATTTT.

The V gene is TRBV6-2 or TRBV6-3, the J gene TRBJ2-1; TRBD2 matches 14 bases. This CDR3 comprises 17 residues. The germline gives CDR1 MNHEY, CDR2 SVGEGT. V was pared by 6 bases and J by 5 bases, with 9 bases of the junction left unmatched. The CDR3 DNA is TGTGCCAGCAGAGGTTGGGGACTAGCGGGAGAAAACAATGAGCAGTTCTTC. Translating gives CASRGWGLAGENNEQFF.

The chain has TRBV15 and TRBJ2-2; 8 nucleotides align to TRBD1. This CDR3 comprises 16 residues. The V gene's germline CDR1 is LNHNV and CDR2 YYDKDF (reference sequence). Losses at the gene ends were 5 bases for V and 0 bases for J; bases not matched to a gene: 5. CDR3 region: CATSPGQEANTGELFF. The CDR3 DNA reads TGTGCCACCAGCCCGGGACAGGAAGCGAACACCGGGGAGCTGTTTTTT.

This clonotype was seen ten or more times. The CDR3 coding sequence is TGTGCCAGCGGGCTGGCAGATACGCAGTATTTT. It specifies CASGLADTQYF. The rearrangement joins TRBV5-6 to TRBJ2-3; no clear D. V shed 7 bases and J shed 4 bases, with 7 bases lying between them. Germline lookup yields CDR1 SGHDT and CDR2 YYEEEE. CDR3 size: 11 residues. The full variable domain, its missing parts supplied by reference TRBV5-6 and TRBJ2-3, is DAGVTQSPTHLIKTRGQQVTLRCSPKSGHDTVSWYQQALGQGPQFIFQYYEEEERQRGNFPDRFSGHQFPNYSSELNVNALLLGDSALYLCASGLADTQYFGPGTRLTVL.

This clonotype was detected only a few times. This chain uses TRBV6-5 with TRBJ1-5; no reliable D call. The CDR3 has 15 residues. The germline CDR1 and CDR2 sequences are MNHEY and SVGAGI. The germline V and J ends were trimmed by 2 bases and 4 bases, with 12 bases remaining between them. The DNA of the CDR3 is TGTGCCAGCAGTTACGACGGCGGTCAAAATCAGCCCCAGCATTTT. It codes for CASSYDGGQNQPQHF.

The chain uses TRBV6-1 and TRBJ2-1, with 14 bases that match TRBD2. The CDR3 length is 16 residues. The germline V gene has CDR1 MNHNS and CDR2 SASEGT. J lost 10 bases, V lost 7 bases, and 12 bases had no gene match. The CDR3 region is CASTPDGTSGRKEQFF. Written as DNA, the CDR3 is TGTGCCAGCACTCCCGACGGGACTAGCGGGAGAAAGGAGCAGTTCTTC.

This clonotype was seen more than once but under ten times. CDR3 DNA: TGCAGCGTTGAACCAACCCGCGGCGGGACAGATACGCAGTATTTT. The encoded protein is CSVEPTRGGTDTQYF. The chain is built from TRBV29-1 and TRBJ2-3; D possibly corresponds to TRBD2 (5 bases). The CDR3 totals 15 residues. V was shortened by 2 bases and J by 3 bases, with 15 bases between the two germline ends. CDR1 is SQVTM and CDR2 is ANQGSEA in the germline V gene.

CDR3: CASSKGSNTEAFF. The CDR3 DNA sequence: TGCGCCAGCAGTAAGGGATCGAACACTGAAGCTTTCTTT. J is TRBJ1-1 and V is TRBV10-1; D unclear. Germline loops: CDR1 WNHNN, CDR2 SYGVQD (reference sequence). This CDR3 contains 13 residues. Trimming pared 5 bases from V and 1 base from J, leaving 8 bases between.

The J gene is TRBJ1-5, the V gene TRBV20-1; D gene ambiguous. The ends were cut back, 3 bases at V and 6 bases at J, with 21 bases in the middle. The CDR3 length is 16 residues. Per germline, CDR1 DFQATT and CDR2 SNEGSKA (reference sequence). Here the CDR3 reads CSASHHGETIGQPQHF. For the CDR3, the DNA is TGCAGTGCTAGTCACCACGGGGAAACGATAGGTCAGCCCCAGCATTTT.

At least ten counts were recorded for this clonotype. J is TRBJ2-7 and V is TRBV20-1; 8 nucleotides match TRBD1. Germline CDR1 is DFQATT and CDR2 is SNEGSKA (reference sequence). V gave up 0 bases and J gave up 4 bases; unmatched junction bases: 8. This CDR3 has 15 residues. CDR3 nucleotides: TGCAGTGCTAGAGATAGCAGGACAGGGTCGTACGAGCAGTACTTC. It is translated as CSARDSRTGSYEQYF.

V is TRBV12-3 or TRBV12-4 and J is TRBJ2-7; TRBD1 matches at 11 bases. This CDR3 spans 17 amino acids. The J segment lost 2 bases and the V segment lost 5 bases, leaving 11 bases of the junction unmatched. The CDR3 region has the DNA TGTGCCAGCAGTGTGGACAGGGGGCACACCACCGCCTACGAGCAGTACTTC. This codes for CASSVDRGHTTAYEQYF.

The V call is TRBV20-1, the J call TRBJ2-7; 7 bases line up with TRBD2. The CDR3 has 11 residues. V lost 3 bases to trimming and J lost 10 bases; unmatched junction nucleotides: 6. The germline CDR1 and CDR2 sequences are DFQATT and SNEGSKA (reference sequence). Here the CDR3 reads CSASRLAEQYF. CDR3 DNA: TGCAGTGCTAGTCGCCTAGCGGAACAGTACTTC.

V gene TRBV20-1 combines with J gene TRBJ2-2; 9 bases are a match to TRBD2. CDR1 and CDR2 from the germline V gene are DFQATT and SNEGSKA (reference sequence). With V trimmed by 4 bases and J by 1 base, 10 bases remained unmatched. The CDR3 consists of 17 residues. The CDR3 spells CSANRLAGTWNTGELFF. CDR3 sequence (DNA): TGCAGTGCTAACCGGCTAGCGGGAACGTGGAACACCGGGGAGCTGTTTTTT.

This clonotype was seen a few times. The gene calls are TRBV2 and TRBJ2-1; 7 nucleotides line up with TRBD1. The CDR3 contains 16 residues. The germline V gene encodes CDR1 SNHLY and CDR2 FYNNEI. V lost 7 bases to trimming and J lost 5 bases; unmatched junction nucleotides: 14. The CDR3 DNA reads as TGTGCCAGCACCAAAAGGGGGCAGTGGTTGCACAATGAGCAGTTCTTC. The encoded protein is CASTKRGQWLHNEQFF.

This clonotype was recorded at least ten times. The genes are TRBV5-1 and TRBJ2-7; unclear D gene. Germline V gene sequence: CDR1 SGHRS, CDR2 YFSETQ. CDR3 size: 17 residues. V was cut by 4 bases and J by 2 bases, with 22 bases left in between. The CDR3 DNA sequence: TGCGCCAGCAGCGCCTCCCCAACAAGTTCCTCTACCTACGAGCAGTACTTC. Amino acids: CASSASPTSSSTYEQYF.

This clonotype was seen repeatedly, ten times or more. This rearrangement joins TRBV7-9 to TRBJ2-7; no firm D call. This CDR3 has 12 amino acids. The germline V gene encodes CDR1 SEHNR and CDR2 FQNEAQ (reference sequence). Trimming pared 7 bases from V and 6 bases from J, leaving 13 bases between. CDR3 bases: TGTGCCAGCACCCTCGGGCTCGGCGAGCAGTACTTC. Its protein is CASTLGLGEQYF.

This clonotype has just a few counts. The rearrangement uses TRBV2 and TRBJ2-7; 10 bases are a match to TRBD1. V lost 5 bases to trimming and J lost 5 bases; unmatched junction nucleotides: 6. The CDR3 totals 14 residues. Germline V CDR1 and CDR2: SNHLY, FYNNEI. The CDR3 region is CASSYRDRGNEQYF. CDR3 in DNA: TGTGCCAGCAGTTACCGGGACAGGGGTAACGAGCAGTACTTC.

This clonotype has just a few counts. CDR3 sequence (DNA): TGTGCCAGCAGCTTAAGGGGACAGAACTACAATGAGCAGTTCTTC. It yields the protein CASSLRGQNYNEQFF. J is TRBJ2-1 and V is TRBV13; 7 bases map to TRBD1. From germline, CDR1 is PRHDT and CDR2 FYEKMQ (reference sequence). After removal of 2 bases from V and 3 bases from J, the junction contained 4 bases not matched to a gene. The CDR3 has 15 residues.

In this sample, this clonotype turned up a few times. V gene TRBV11-1 combines with J gene TRBJ2-1; no clear D gene. Trimming shortened V by 6 bases and J by 9 bases, and 15 bases separated the two germline ends. The CDR3 has 13 residues. Germline V lookup: CDR1 SGHAT, CDR2 FQDESV (reference sequence). CDR3 in DNA: TGTGCCAGCAGACGGACCGTCTCTGGTGAGCAGTTCTTC. This translates into CASRRTVSGEQFF.